This T cell receptor beta chain derives from a study of blood T cell repertoires in COVID-19. Under the authors' procedure: Reference gene primer amplification yielded estimated nucleated cell counts. TCRdb's copy holds only in-frame clones and misses some; the assay was immunoSEQ multiplex PCR. V, J and clone size derive from that table, while D and trimming were established from the DNA sequence. Found here are 170,000 or so clones, roughly 90% of them singletons; the top ten hold around 0.53%. This clone was seen a few times. The CDR3 runs 20 residues. J gave up 0 bases and V 4 bases, and 19 bases lay outside the gene matches. The germline gives CDR1 MNHEY, CDR2 SMNVEV (reference sequence).

The specimen sequenced was peripheral blood. The rearrangement uses TRBV27 and TRBJ1-2, with 8 bases aligning to TRBD1. The TCR originated in a man aged 45-65 years with acute or convalescent COVID-19. The CDR3 region has the DNA TGTGCCAGCAGTTCCCTCGGGACAGGAGTTAAGTTGGGGGCTAACTATGGCTACACCTTC. Its translation is CASSSLGTGVKLGANYGYTF.